The source of this T cell receptor (beta chain) is a study of T-cell reconstitution after alpha-beta-depleted transplantation in children. Using unique molecular identifiers, the investigators prepared the TCRbeta library. TCRdb passed the PCR reads through MiXCR, listing each CDR3 protein once. The sample shows more than 150,000 distinct CDR3 sequences, 6.5% to 7.5% of them seen only once. Germline CDR1 and CDR2: DFQATT and SNEGSKA (reference sequence). Deletions cut 6 bases from V and 8 bases from J, with 15 bases between. The CDR3 is 12 residues long. This clonotype appeared many times. This sample comprised PBMCs from the stem cell graft donor, obtained from the stem cell graft. This chain uses TRBV20-1 with TRBJ2-3; the D gene is possibly TRBD1 (5 bases). This TCR came from a human donor who donated a stem cell graft to a child with Wiskott-Aldrich syndrome. The DNA for the CDR3 is TGCAGTGCATACACACGTCAGGGTACGCAGTATTTT. Amino acids: CSAYTRQGTQYF.